A single sample gave rise to the 7 T cell receptor beta chains below, sequenced in a study of blood T cell repertoires in COVID-19. Profiled with immunoSEQ multiplex PCR; TCRdb holds only in-frame clones, not every one. The sample consists of some 230,000 clones, about 80% of them appearing once. The sample taken for sequencing was PBMCs or T cells enriched from blood (not recorded which). The receptors were sampled from a woman between 35 and 50 years old with acute COVID-19.

The chain couples TRBV2 to TRBJ2-2; 11 bases agree with TRBD2. CDR1 and CDR2 from the germline V gene are SNHLY and FYNNEI. This CDR3 has 13 amino acids. J lost 4 bases, V lost 8 bases, and 0 bases had no gene match. CDR3 bases: TGTGCCAGCGGGACTAGCGGCACCGGGGAGCTGTTTTTT. Protein sequence: CASGTSGTGELFF.

V usage is TRBV2 and J usage is TRBJ2-7, with TRBD1 as a possible D gene (6 bases). Germline assignment: CDR1 SNHLY and CDR2 FYNNEI. The CDR3 is 16 amino acids. The V end was cut by 3 bases, the J end by 1 base, with 16 bases between. The CDR3 region is CASSDDGRGRSYEQYF. The DNA of the CDR3 is TGTGCCAGCAGTGACGATGGCAGGGGAAGGTCCTACGAGCAGTACTTC.

As regards this clone: A read error is possible here, since a much larger clone lies one base away. The chain has TRBV6-5 and TRBJ2-7, with 9 positions matching TRBD1. The CDR3 extends over 12 amino acids. Trimming cost V 5 bases and J 5 bases; bases outside gene matches: 1. Germline V CDR1 and CDR2: MNHEY, SVGAGI. Written as DNA, the CDR3 is TGTGCCAGCAGTCGGACAGGGGACGAGCAGTACTTC. Its translation: CASSRTGDEQYF.

This clone was seen more than once but under ten times. The rearrangement uses TRBV28 and TRBJ1-6; 7 nucleotides line up with TRBD1. The CDR3 consists of 15 residues. Germline CDR1 and CDR2: MDHEN and SYDVKM. V dropped 6 bases and J dropped 9; count of bases not matched to a gene: 11. Here the CDR3 reads CASSPRSGGISPLHF. CDR3 coding DNA: TGTGCCAGCAGCCCCCGCTCAGGGGGAATTTCACCCCTCCACTTT.

The chain links TRBV5-1 to TRBJ2-2, with D tentatively TRBD2 (5 bases). Looked up from germline, CDR1 is SGHRS and CDR2 is YFSETQ. The CDR3 covers 14 residues. The V and J ends lost 5 bases and 3 bases respectively, with 11 bases between them. CDR3 coding DNA: TGCGCCAGCAGTCTGTCCGGGGACACCGGGGAGCTGTTTTTT. It yields the protein CASSLSGDTGELFF.

The V and J genes are TRBV4-1 and TRBJ2-1; 7 nucleotides line up with TRBD2. CDR1 and CDR2 from the germline V gene are MGHRA and YSYEKL. Germline trimming cut 1 base from V and 4 bases from J; bases unmatched to any gene: 7. This CDR3 comprises 16 residues. CDR3 DNA sequence: TGCGCCAGCAGCCAAGTTGACGCTAGCGGATACAATGAGCAGTTCTTC. Protein sequence: CASSQVDASGYNEQFF.

This CDR3 is CASSPFGTAVSGNTIYF. CDR3 bases: TGTGCCAGCTCACCCTTTGGGACAGCCGTCTCTGGAAACACCATATATTTT. V gene TRBV18 combines with J gene TRBJ1-3; TRBD1 aligns across 7 bases. CDR3 length equals 17 residues. Germline CDR1 and CDR2: KGHSH and LQKENI. The V gene end was trimmed by 3 bases and the J gene end by 0 bases; junction bases not matched to a gene: 8.